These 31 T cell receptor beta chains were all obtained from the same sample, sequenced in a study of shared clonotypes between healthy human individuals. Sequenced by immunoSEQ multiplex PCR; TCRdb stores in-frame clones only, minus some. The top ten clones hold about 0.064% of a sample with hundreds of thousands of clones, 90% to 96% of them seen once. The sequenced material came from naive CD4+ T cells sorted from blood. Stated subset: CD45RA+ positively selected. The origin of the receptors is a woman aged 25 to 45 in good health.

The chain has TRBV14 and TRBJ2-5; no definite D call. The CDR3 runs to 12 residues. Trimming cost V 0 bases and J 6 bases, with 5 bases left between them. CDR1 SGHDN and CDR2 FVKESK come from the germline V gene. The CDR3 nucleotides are TGTGCCAGCAGCCAAGATTTTCAGACCCAGTACTTC. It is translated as CASSQDFQTQYF.

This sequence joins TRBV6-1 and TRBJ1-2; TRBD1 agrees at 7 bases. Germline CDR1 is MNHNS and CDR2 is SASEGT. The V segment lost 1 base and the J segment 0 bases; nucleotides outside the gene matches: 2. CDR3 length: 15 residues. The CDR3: CASSEGQGANYGYTF. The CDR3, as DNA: TGTGCCAGCAGTGAAGGACAGGGAGCTAACTATGGCTACACCTTC.

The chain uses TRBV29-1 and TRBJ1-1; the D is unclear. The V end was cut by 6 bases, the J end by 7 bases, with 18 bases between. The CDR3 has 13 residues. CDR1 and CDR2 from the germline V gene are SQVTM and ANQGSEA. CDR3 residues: CSVGHTPGGEAFF. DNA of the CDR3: TGCAGCGTGGGTCACACCCCCGGCGGTGAAGCTTTCTTT.

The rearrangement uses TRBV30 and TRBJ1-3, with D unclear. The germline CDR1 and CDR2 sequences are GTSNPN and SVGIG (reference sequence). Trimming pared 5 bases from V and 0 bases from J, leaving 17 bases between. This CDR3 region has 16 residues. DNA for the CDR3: TGTGCCTGGGTCCCCTACAAGGTCGGCTCTGGAAACACCATATATTTT. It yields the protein CAWVPYKVGSGNTIYF.

CDR3 DNA sequence: TGTGCCAGCAGCCTTACAGGGACCTCTGGGGCCAACGTCCTGACTTTC. It encodes CASSLTGTSGANVLTF. The chain combines TRBV28 with TRBJ2-6; weak D call: TRBD1 (6 bases). CDR1 is MDHEN and CDR2 is SYDVKM in the germline V gene. V was pared by 6 bases and J by 0 bases, with 12 bases between. This CDR3 comprises 16 residues.

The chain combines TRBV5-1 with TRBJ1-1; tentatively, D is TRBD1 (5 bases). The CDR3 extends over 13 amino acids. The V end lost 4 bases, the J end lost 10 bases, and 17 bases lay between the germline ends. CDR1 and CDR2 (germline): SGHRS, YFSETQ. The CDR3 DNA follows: TGCGCCAGCAGCGGGAACTGGGGGACGGCAGCTTTCTTT. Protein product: CASSGNWGTAAFF.

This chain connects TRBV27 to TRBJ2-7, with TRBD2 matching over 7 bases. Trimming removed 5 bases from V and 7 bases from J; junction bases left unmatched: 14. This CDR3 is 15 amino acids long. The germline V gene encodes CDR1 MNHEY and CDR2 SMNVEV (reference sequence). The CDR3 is CASSQAGGGPLEQYF. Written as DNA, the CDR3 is TGTGCCAGCAGTCAAGCCGGGGGAGGGCCCCTAGAGCAGTACTTC.

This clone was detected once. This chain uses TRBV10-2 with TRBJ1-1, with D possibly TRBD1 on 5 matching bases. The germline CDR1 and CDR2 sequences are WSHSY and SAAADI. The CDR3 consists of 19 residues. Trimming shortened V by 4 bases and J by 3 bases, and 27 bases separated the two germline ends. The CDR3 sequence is CASSGGGVWKGRGDTEAFF. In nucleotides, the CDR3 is TGCGCCAGCAGTGGAGGCGGAGTTTGGAAGGGACGAGGGGACACTGAAGCTTTCTTT.

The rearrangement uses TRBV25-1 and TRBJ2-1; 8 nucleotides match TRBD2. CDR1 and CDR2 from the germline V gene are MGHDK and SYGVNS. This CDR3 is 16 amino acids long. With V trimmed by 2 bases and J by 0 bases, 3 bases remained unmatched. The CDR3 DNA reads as TGTGCCAGCAGTGAAACCAGCGGGAGCTCCTACAATGAGCAGTTCTTC. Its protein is CASSETSGSSYNEQFF.

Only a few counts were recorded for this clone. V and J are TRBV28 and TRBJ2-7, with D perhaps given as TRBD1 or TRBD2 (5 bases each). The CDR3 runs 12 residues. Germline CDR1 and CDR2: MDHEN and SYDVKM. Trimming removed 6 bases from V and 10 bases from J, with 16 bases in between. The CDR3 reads CASSLGPITQYF. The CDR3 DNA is TGTGCCAGCAGCCTGGGACCGATTACCCAGTACTTC.

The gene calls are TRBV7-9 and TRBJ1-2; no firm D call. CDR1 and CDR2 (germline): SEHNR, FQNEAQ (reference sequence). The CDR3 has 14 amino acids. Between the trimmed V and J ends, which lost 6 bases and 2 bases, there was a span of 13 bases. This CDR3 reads CASSKVSSNYGYTF. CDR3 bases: TGTGCCAGCAGTAAAGTCTCTTCAAACTATGGCTACACCTTC.

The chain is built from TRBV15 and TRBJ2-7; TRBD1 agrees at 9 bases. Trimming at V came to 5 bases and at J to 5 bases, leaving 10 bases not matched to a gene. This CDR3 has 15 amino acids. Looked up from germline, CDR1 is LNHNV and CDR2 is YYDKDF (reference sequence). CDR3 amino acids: CATSRPGTGFNEQYF. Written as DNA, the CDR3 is TGTGCCACCAGCCGTCCCGGGACAGGGTTCAACGAGCAGTACTTC. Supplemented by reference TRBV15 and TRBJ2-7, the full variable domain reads DAMVIQNPRYQVTQFGKPVTLSCSQTLNHNVMYWYQQKSSQAPKLLFHYYDKDFNNEADTPDNFQSRRPNTSFCFLDIRSPGLGDTAMYLCATSRPGTGFNEQYFGPGTRLTVT.

The CDR3 is CSVEIAGGNNEQFF. CDR3 DNA sequence: TGCAGCGTTGAAATAGCGGGAGGAAACAATGAGCAGTTCTTC. V is TRBV29-1 and J is TRBJ2-1, with TRBD2 identical over 10 bases. The ends lost 2 bases at V and 5 bases at J; junction bases unmatched: 3. The CDR3 is made up of 14 amino acids. From germline, CDR1 is SQVTM and CDR2 ANQGSEA.

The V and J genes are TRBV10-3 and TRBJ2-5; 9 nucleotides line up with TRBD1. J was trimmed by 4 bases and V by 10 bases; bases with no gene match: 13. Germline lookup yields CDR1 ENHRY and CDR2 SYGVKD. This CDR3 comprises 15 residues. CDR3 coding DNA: TGTGCCACTCGGAAAGTCGGACAGGGGTCAGAGACCCAGTACTTC. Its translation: CATRKVGQGSETQYF.

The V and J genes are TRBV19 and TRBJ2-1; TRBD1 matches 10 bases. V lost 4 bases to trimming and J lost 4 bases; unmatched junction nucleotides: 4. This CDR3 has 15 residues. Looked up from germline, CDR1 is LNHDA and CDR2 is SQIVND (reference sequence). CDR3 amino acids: CASSTWTGGYNEQFF. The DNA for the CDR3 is TGTGCCAGTAGTACATGGACAGGGGGATACAATGAGCAGTTCTTC.

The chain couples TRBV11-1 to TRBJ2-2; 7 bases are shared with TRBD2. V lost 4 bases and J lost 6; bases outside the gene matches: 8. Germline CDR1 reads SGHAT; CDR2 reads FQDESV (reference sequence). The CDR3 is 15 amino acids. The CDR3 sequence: CASSWELARSGELFF. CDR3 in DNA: TGTGCCAGCAGCTGGGAACTAGCGAGGTCCGGGGAGCTGTTTTTT.

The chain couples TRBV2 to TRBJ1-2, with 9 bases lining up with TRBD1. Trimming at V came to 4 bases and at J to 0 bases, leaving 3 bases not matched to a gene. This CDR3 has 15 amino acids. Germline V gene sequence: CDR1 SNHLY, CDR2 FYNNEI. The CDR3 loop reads CASSGRTGANYGYTF. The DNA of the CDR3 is TGTGCCAGCAGTGGACGGACAGGGGCTAACTATGGCTACACCTTC.

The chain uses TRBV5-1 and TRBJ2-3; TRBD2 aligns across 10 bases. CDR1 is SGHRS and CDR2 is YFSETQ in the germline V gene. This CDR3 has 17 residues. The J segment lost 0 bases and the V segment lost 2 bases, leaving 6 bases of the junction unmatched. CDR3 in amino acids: CASSFTSGTTSTDTQYF. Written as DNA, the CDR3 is TGCGCCAGCAGCTTCACTAGCGGGACTACTAGCACAGATACGCAGTATTTT.

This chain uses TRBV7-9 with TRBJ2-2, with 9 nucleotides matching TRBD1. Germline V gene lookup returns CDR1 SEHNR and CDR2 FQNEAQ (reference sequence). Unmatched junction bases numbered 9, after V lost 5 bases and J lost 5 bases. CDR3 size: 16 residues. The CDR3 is CASSLPGQGGTGELFF. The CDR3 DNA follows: TGTGCCAGCAGCCTCCCGGGACAGGGTGGTACCGGGGAGCTGTTTTTT.

The CDR3 DNA reads TGTGCCAGCAGTGCGACAGGGGAAACTCAGCCCCAGCATTTT. This sequence encodes CASSATGETQPQHF. The chain has TRBV2 and TRBJ1-5, with TRBD1 matching over 8 bases. Germline V gene lookup returns CDR1 SNHLY and CDR2 FYNNEI. V gave up 4 bases and J gave up 6 bases; unmatched junction bases: 5. CDR3 length equals 14 residues.

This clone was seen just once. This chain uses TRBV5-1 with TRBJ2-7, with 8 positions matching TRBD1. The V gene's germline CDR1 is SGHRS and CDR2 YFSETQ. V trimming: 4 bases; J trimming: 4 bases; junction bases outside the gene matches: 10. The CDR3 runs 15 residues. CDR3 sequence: CASSDEPGQAYEQYF. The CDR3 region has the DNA TGCGCCAGCAGCGACGAGCCGGGACAGGCTTACGAGCAGTACTTC.

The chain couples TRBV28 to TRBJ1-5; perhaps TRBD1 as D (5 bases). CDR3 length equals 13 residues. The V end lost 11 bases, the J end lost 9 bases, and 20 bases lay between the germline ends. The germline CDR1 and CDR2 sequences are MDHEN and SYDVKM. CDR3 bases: TGTGCCTCAAGACTCCAGGGATCTCGGCCCCAGCATTTT. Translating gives CASRLQGSRPQHF.

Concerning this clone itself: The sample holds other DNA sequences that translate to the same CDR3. This CDR3 is CAWSVQGYEQYF. The CDR3 DNA is TGTGCCTGGAGTGTACAAGGGTACGAGCAGTACTTC. The chain is built from TRBV30 and TRBJ2-7; no reliable D call. Germline CDR1 is GTSNPN and CDR2 is SVGIG (reference sequence). Trimming removed 0 bases from V and 4 bases from J, with 7 bases in between. This CDR3 spans 12 amino acids.

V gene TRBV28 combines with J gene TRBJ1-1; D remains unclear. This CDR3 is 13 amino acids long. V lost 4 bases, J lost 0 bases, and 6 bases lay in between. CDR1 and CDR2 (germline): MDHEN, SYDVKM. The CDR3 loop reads CASSSLLNTEAFF. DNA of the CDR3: TGTGCCAGCAGTTCTTTACTGAACACTGAAGCTTTCTTT.

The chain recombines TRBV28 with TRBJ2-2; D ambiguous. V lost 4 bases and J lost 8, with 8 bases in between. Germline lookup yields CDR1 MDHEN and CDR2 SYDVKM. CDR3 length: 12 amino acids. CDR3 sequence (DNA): TGTGCCAGCAGTTACCAGAGAGGGGAGCTGTTTTTT. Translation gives CASSYQRGELFF.

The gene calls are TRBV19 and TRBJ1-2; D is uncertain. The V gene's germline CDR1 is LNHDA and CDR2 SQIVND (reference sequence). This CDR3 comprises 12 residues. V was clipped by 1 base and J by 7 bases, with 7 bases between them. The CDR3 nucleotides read TGTGCCAGTAGTATAGGGGCTTCTGGCTACACCTTC. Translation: CASSIGASGYTF.

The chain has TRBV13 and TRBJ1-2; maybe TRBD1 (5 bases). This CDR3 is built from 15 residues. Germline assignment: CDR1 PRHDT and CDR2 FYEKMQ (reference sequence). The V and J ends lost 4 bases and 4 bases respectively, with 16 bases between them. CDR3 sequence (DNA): TGTGCCAGCAGCTCCGGGACGCAAAGAGGCTATGGCTACACCTTC. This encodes CASSSGTQRGYGYTF.

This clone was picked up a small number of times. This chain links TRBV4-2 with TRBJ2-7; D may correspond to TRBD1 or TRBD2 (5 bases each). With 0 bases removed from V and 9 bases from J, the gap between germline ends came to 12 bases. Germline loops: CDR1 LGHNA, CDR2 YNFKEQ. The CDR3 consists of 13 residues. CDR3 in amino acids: CASSQDGGVGQYF. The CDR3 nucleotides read TGTGCCAGCAGCCAAGATGGGGGAGTCGGGCAGTACTTC.

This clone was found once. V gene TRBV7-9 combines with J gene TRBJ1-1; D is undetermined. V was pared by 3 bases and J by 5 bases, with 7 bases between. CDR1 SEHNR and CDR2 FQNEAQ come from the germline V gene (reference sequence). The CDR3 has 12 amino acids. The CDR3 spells CASSFEQTEAFF. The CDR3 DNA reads TGTGCCAGCAGCTTTGAGCAGACTGAAGCTTTCTTT.

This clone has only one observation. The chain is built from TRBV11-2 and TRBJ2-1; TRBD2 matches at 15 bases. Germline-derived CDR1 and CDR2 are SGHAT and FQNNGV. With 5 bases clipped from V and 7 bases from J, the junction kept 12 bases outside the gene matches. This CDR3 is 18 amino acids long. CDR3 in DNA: TGTGCCAGCAGCACACCTAAGGGGACTAGCGGGAGGATGAATGAGCAGTTCTTC. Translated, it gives CASSTPKGTSGRMNEQFF.

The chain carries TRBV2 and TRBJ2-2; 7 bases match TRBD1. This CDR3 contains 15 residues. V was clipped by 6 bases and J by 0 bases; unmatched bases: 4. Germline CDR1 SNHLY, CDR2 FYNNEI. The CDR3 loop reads CASRRTGSNTGELFF. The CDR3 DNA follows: TGTGCCAGCAGGCGGACAGGTTCGAACACCGGGGAGCTGTTTTTT.